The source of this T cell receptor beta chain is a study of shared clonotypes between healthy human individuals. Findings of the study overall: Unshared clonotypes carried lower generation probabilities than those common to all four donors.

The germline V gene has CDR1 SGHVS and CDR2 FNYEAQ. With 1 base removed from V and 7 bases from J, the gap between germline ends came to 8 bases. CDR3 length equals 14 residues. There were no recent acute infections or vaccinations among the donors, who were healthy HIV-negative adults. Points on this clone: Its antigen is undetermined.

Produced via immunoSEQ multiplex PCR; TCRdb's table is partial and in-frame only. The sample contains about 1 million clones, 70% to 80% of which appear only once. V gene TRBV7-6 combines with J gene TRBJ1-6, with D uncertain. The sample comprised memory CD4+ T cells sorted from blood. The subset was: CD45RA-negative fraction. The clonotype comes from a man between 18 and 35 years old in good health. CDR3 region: CASSLETGNSPLHF. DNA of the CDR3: TGTGCCAGCAGCTTAGAAACCGGGAATTCACCCCTCCACTTT.